The entry below gives a single T cell receptor (beta chain) sequence along with its context. Trimming cost V 7 bases and J 5 bases, with 12 bases left between them. Germline loops: CDR1 SGHTA, CDR2 FQGNSA. CDR3 size: 13 residues. This record belongs to a study of OX40 agonist ivuxolimab in advanced cancers. About the research overall: With a range of roughly 20 to 90, age averaged 60 years, and about 83% were male.

Generated by immunoSEQ multiplex PCR, the TCRdb table keeps only in-frame clones and is missing some. The sample has about 76,000 clones, approximately 85% seen once. The chain combines TRBV7-2 with TRBJ1-5, with a tentative D call TRBD1 (6 bases). The TCR sequence derives from an adult with an advanced solid tumor such as melanoma, head and neck, liver or kidney cancer. The sample here was CD4+ or CD8+ T cells sorted from blood, taken in a trial of the OX40 agonist ivuxolimab. This CDR3 is CASTGGRDQPQHF. CDR3 nucleotide sequence: TGTGCCAGCACCGGGGGCCGGGATCAGCCCCAGCATTTT.